These T cell receptor beta chains were read from a single sample in a study of T cell changes during pregnancy in multiple sclerosis. TCRdb's table, derived via immunoSEQ multiplex PCR, lists solely in-frame clones and lacks some. This table has about 79,000 clones, over 85% appearing once. The starting material was peripheral blood, obtained in the second trimester of pregnancy. These receptors all come from a female donor in good health, enrolled as a control in a pregnancy study. Each CDR3 is given with its conserved first and last residue. Each record gives: D gene, V gene, J gene, CDR3 protein. D genes are given only for firm matches.

>NA|TRBV11-2|TRBJ2-1
CASSLDRKNEQFF
>TRBD2|TRBV7-2|TRBJ2-1
CASSLEGLAGGLGGEQFF
>NA|TRBV14|TRBJ1-2
CASSQAGADFYGYTF
>NA|TRBV30|TRBJ1-1
CAWTPIPGEAFF
>NA|TRBV29-1|TRBJ1-1
CSARRVNTEAFF
>NA|TRBV21-1|TRBJ2-7
CASSSYRVSYEQYF
>NA|TRBV6-5|TRBJ1-1
CASSYRRGANTEAFF
>TRBD1|TRBV27|TRBJ1-2
CASSSAVGQGKDGYTF
>NA|TRBV27|TRBJ1-1
CASSLSQGPEAFF
>TRBD1|TRBV9|TRBJ1-2
CASSPGDSPLNYGYTF
>TRBD1|TRBV4-3|TRBJ1-2
CASSHAQAGQDYGYTF
>TRBD1|TRBV9|TRBJ2-7
CASSATETGVEQYF
>NA|TRBV7-3|TRBJ2-3
CASSFREGAIGTDTQYF